Listed below are T cell receptor beta chains from one sample, sequenced in a study of blood T cell repertoires in COVID-19. Clones were sequenced by immunoSEQ multiplex PCR, and TCRdb holds only the in-frame ones, with some missing. Altogether around 58,000 clones are present, almost 85% being singletons, with the ten largest covering roughly 18%. Sequenced sample: peripheral blood. The source is a human donor in a cohort sampled during active COVID-19. CDR3s include the opening cysteine and the closing phenylalanine or tryptophan. The order of the fields is clone size, V gene, D gene, J gene, CDR3 DNA, CDR3 protein. D genes are given only for firm matches. The size entry is marked missing in some rows and otherwise reads once, few, many or a size class.

size: once; V: TRBV7-9; D: TRBD1; J: TRBJ1-3; DNA: TGTGCCAGCAGCCCCCGGACAGGAAGCTCTGGAAACACCATATATTTT; CDR3: CASSPRTGSSGNTIYF
size: few; V: TRBV6-5; D: TRBD2; J: TRBJ2-5; DNA: TGTGCCAGCAGGGACCGGGGGGCCCAGTACTTC; CDR3: CASRDRGAQYF
size: .; V: TRBV3-1/TRBV3-2; D: .; J: TRBJ2-2; DNA: TGTGCCAGCAGCCTCCTCGTTCAGTCTGGGGAGCTGTTTTTT; CDR3: CASSLLVQSGELFF
size: .; V: TRBV9; D: TRBD1; J: TRBJ2-3; DNA: TGTGCCAGCAGCCCCCGGACAGGGAGCACAGATACGCAGTATTTT; CDR3: CASSPRTGSTDTQYF
size: once; V: TRBV2; D: .; J: TRBJ2-5; DNA: TGTGCCAGCAGTGACAGGGCCCAGACCCAGTACTTC; CDR3: CASSDRAQTQYF
size: .; V: TRBV3-1/TRBV3-2; D: .; J: TRBJ2-6; DNA: TGTGCCAGCAGCCAAGACGGGAGCGCTGGGGCCAACGTCCTGACTTTC; CDR3: CASSQDGSAGANVLTF
size: .; V: TRBV4-3; D: .; J: TRBJ1-2; DNA: TGCGCCAGCAGCCAGTTAGGGGAATTTGGCTACACCTTC; CDR3: CASSQLGEFGYTF
size: .; V: TRBV7-9; D: .; J: TRBJ1-2; DNA: TGTGCCAGCAGCTTGGAGGGCTCAAGAGCGCATGGCTACACCTTC; CDR3: CASSLEGSRAHGYTF
size: .; V: TRBV6-5; D: .; J: TRBJ1-3; DNA: TGTGCCAGCCAGACAGCCTCTGGAAACACCATATATTTT; CDR3: CASQTASGNTIYF
size: .; V: TRBV7-9; D: TRBD1; J: TRBJ1-1; DNA: TGTGCCTCTCACACAGGGGTCTCTGGCACTGAAGCTTTCTTT; CDR3: CASHTGVSGTEAFF
size: once; V: TRBV4-3; D: .; J: TRBJ2-2; DNA: TGCGCCAGCAGCCAAGGGGTGGGGCTGGGCACCGGGGAGCTGTTTTTT; CDR3: CASSQGVGLGTGELFF